This T cell receptor (beta chain) was captured by sequencing in a study of blood T cell repertoires in COVID-19 (TCRdb year 2020). For context, the study as a whole: Collaborator samples came from the United States, Italy and Spain and covered acute and convalescent phases of COVID-19. Nearly every sample came with metadata listing a de-identified subject ID, COVID-19 status, age in years and sex. The samples were drawn from two sources: the first 160 participants of the ongoing ImmuneRACE study, and 950 to 1,500 subjects contributed by 6 global collaborators. Deeply sampled blood TCRbeta repertoires from subjects exposed to, actively infected with, or recovered from COVID-19 were included in the dataset. The material from the prospective study consisted of cDNA or gDNA derived from T cells, B-cell-depleted T cells, or PBMCs. A freely available public database, intended as a resource for researchers studying the immune response to SARS-CoV-2, is where the repertoires were released. Where HLA class I and class II types were available, the types were taken from metadata supplied by the sample provider, not from assay-based typing. What the research found in general, with its limitations: How much clinical and demographic metadata was included differed by source and by participant, and the metadata was provided uncurated.

The collaborating institutions used their own protocols to collect whole blood in K2EDTA tubes. For TCRbeta analysis, collaborator samples were shipped as frozen whole blood, as isolated PBMCs, or as DNA extracted from either sample type. The immunoSEQ Assay, a bias-controlled multiplex PCR, was used to amplify TCRbeta CDR3 regions from genomic DNA. As for how the authors treated the data: Within the assay, amplification of reference gene primers was used to estimate how many nucleated cells each sample contained. To quantify the absolute abundance of each unique TCRbeta CDR3 rearrangement, sequence reads were collapsed and filtered. For each sample, productive Simpson clonality was calculated as the square root of Simpson's diversity index across productive rearrangements. The source is immuneACCESS, and TCRdb retained only in-frame sequences with V and J called. Part of the clones is not carried over; for the studies checked, unresolved V genes explain less than half of this, and the remainder is unexplained. That table gives V, J and clone size, and the DNA gave D and trimming. A total of approximately 150,000 clones appear in this sample, around 90% of them only once. Clones ranked in the top ten supply 4% to 5% of the sample.

In the case of this clone: Its antigen remains unidentified. Base qualities are not provided; no much larger clone lies one nucleotide away.

CDR1 is given as SGHTA and CDR2 as FQGNSA, both from the germline V gene. From the cysteine up to the phenylalanine, the CDR3 has a length of 15 residues. Only CDR3 DNA is held: 45 bases, read in frame from base 1. From V the trimming removes 7 bases and from J it removes 9 bases, while the gene matches leave 15 bases of the junction unaccounted for. Sequencing was carried out using peripheral blood. This TCR came from a woman between 55 and 75 years old with active or convalescent COVID-19. The V and J segments used are TRBV7-2 and TRBJ2-1, with TRBD2 identical over 7 junction bases. The nucleotide sequence is TGTGCCAGCACCGACCGACTAGCCTCCTGGGGTGAGCAGTTCTTC. Protein translation: CASTDRLASWGEQFF.